The T cell receptor beta chain under discussion was sequenced for a study of tumor-infiltrating lymphocytes in primary liver carcinoma. Study results and limitations: Among the pair types, tumor region pairs showed more overlap than tumor-adjacent and tumor-blood pairs.

This clonotype appeared a single time. Its antigen remains unidentified. Priming with a constant-region primer yielded TCR beta cDNA from 400 to 500 ng total RNA. Modified slightly, ARM-PCR produced TCR beta libraries over three nested multiplex PCR rounds. In the first two PCR rounds, TRBV1-TRBV30 forward primers were paired with a C-beta reverse primer, and each round lasted around 10 cycles. From the multiplex PCR reads, TCRdb called clonotypes with MiXCR, one entry per CDR3 protein. The data contain about 26,000 distinct CDR3 sequences, around three quarters of them singletons. Germline V CDR1 and CDR2: SGHKS, YYEKEE (reference sequence). The length of the CDR3 is 15 residues. Both RNA and DNA were isolated together from about 20-30 mg of bulk tissue that had not been sorted. Patients had primary liver carcinoma treated by surgical resection. Samples were taken from five separate regions (per tumor).

The specimen sequenced was liver tumor tissue from sampling region 3. The subset is: tumor region T3, left-lateral pole. The TCR originated in a middle-aged man with primary liver carcinoma and hepatitis B virus infection. The J gene is TRBJ2-3, the V gene TRBV5-5; D unresolved. The J call could be wrong; TRBJ1-5 is a better fit for the DNA end. CDR3 protein: CTCSLHQAPADTQHF. The CDR3 bases are TGTACCTGCAGCTTGCATCAGGCGCCCGCAGATACGCAGCATTTT.